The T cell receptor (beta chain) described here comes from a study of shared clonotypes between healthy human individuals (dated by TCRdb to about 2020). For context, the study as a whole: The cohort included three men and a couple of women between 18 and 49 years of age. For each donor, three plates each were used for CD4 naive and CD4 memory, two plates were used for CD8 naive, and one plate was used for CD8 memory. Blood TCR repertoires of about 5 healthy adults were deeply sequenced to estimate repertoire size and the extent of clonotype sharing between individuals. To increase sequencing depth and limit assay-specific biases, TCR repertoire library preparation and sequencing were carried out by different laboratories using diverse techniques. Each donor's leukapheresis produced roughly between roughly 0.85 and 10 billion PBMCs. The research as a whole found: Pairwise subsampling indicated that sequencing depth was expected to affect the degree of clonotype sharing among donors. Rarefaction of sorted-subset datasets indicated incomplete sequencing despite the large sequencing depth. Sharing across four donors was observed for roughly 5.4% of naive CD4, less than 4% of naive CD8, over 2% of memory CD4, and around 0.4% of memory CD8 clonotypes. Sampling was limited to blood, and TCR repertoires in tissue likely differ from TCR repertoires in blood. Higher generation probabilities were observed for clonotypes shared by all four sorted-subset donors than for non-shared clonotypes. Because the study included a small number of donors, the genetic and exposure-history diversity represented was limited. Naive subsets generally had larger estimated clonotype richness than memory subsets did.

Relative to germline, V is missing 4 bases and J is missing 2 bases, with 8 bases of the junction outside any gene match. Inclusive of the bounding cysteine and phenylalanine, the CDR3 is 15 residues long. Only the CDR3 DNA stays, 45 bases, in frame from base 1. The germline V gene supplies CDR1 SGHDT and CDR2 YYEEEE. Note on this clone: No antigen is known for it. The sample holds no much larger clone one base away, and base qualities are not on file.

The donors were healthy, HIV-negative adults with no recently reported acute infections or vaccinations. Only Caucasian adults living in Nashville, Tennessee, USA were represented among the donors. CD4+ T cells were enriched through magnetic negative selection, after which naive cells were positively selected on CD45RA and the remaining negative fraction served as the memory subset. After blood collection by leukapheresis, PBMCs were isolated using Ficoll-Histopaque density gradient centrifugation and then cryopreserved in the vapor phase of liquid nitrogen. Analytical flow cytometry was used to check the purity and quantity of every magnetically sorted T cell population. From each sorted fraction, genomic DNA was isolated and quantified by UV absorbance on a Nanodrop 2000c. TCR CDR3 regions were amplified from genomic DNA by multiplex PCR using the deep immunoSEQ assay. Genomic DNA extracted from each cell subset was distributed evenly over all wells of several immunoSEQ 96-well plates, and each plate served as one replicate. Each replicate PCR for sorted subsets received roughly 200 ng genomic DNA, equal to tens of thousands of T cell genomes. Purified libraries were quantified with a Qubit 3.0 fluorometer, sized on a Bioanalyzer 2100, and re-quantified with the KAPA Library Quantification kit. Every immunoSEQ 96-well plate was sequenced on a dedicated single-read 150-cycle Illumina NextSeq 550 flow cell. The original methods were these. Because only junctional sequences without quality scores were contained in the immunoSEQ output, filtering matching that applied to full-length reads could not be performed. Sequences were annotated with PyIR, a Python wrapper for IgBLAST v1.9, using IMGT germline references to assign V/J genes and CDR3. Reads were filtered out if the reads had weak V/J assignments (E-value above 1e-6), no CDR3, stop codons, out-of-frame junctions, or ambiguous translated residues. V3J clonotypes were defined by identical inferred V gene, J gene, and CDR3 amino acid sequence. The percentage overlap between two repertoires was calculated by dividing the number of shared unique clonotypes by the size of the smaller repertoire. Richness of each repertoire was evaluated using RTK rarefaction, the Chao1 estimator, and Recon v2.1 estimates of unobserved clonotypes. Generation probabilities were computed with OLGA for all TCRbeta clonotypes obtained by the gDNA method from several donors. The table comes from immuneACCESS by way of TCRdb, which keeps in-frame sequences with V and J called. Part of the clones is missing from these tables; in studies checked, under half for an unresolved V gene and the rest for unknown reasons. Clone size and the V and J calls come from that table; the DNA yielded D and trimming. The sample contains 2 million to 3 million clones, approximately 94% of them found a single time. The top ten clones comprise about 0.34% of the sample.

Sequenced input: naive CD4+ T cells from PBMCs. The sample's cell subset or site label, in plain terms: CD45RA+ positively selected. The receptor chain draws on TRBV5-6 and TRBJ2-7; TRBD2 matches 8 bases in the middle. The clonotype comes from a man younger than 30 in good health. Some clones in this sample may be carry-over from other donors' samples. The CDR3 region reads CASSPPGGGTYEQYF. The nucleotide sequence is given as TGTGCCAGCAGCCCGCCGGGGGGGGGAACCTACGAGCAGTACTTC.